This T cell receptor beta chain was retrieved from a study of a mutant IDH1 vaccine in newly diagnosed glioma. Study as a whole: Before enrollment, patients got radiotherapy alone, temozolomide alone, or mostly the combination.

Sequencing used immunoSEQ multiplex PCR; TCRdb keeps in-frame clones, though not all of them. The sample lists roughly 38,000 clones; 60% to 80% were seen once. Study-wide points: Changes in the top peripheral T cell clonotypes seemingly had no bearing on pseudoprogression.

With regard to this clone: Antigen unknown.

Germline V gene lookup returns CDR1 MGHRA and CDR2 YSYEKL. Trimming stripped 4 bases from V and 3 bases from J, with 4 bases between. The CDR3 totals 12 residues. Time point reported: baseline, week 1 (first vaccination visit). As for treatment: pre-vaccination baseline after standard-of-care therapy. In every donor, the tumor was a new WHO grade 3 or 4 IDH1-mutant, ATRX-lost astrocytoma. The chain combines TRBV4-1 with TRBJ1-3; D not resolved. This clonotype was obtained from a man between 35 and 55 years old with glioma. Some clones in this sample may be carry-over from other donors' samples. Sample: PBMCs, taken from a glioma patient treated with radiotherapy, temozolomide or both. CDR3 amino acids: CASSPDGNTIYF. DNA for the CDR3: TGCGCCAGCAGCCCCGATGGAAACACCATATATTTT.